These 5 T cell receptor beta chains originate from one sample sequenced in a study of T-cell reconstitution after alpha-beta-depleted transplantation in children. A TCRbeta library incorporating unique molecular identifiers was prepared. TCRdb independently ran MiXCR on the PCR reads; one entry per CDR3 protein. The data hold fewer than 700,000 distinct CDR3 sequences, with roughly 13% observed a single time. The sequenced sample was PBMCs, mostly from graft donor cells, obtained 360 days after TCRalphabeta/CD19-depleted stem cell transplant. All receptors derive from a male patient aged 10 to 17 who had a stem cell transplant for acute myeloid leukemia, so the T cells may come from the graft donor.

There are a few counts of this clonotype. For the CDR3, the DNA is TGTGCCAGCAGCAGGCTGGATGACAGGGGAGATGAGCAGTTCTTC. This sequence encodes CASSRLDDRGDEQFF. This sequence joins TRBV3-1 and TRBJ2-1; 8 positions match TRBD1. The CDR3 extends over 15 amino acids. Germline V gene data show CDR1 as LGHDT and CDR2 as YNNKEL (reference sequence). V was pared by 5 bases and J by 8 bases, with 11 bases of the junction left unmatched.

The chain uses TRBV18 and TRBJ2-4; 14 bases fit TRBD2. The V and J ends lost 3 bases and 11 bases, in that order; junction bases with no gene match: 9. The CDR3 is 16 residues long. Per the germline V gene, CDR1 is KGHSH and CDR2 is LQKENI. CDR3 sequence reads: CASSPLPGLAGVVQYF. CDR3 nucleotides: TGTGCCAGCTCACCCCTACCGGGACTAGCGGGAGTGGTTCAGTACTTC.

In this sample, this clonotype turned up a few times. This sequence joins TRBV6-5 and TRBJ2-1; D uncertain. Germline V CDR1 and CDR2: MNHEY, SVGAGI. V dropped 0 bases and J dropped 2 bases, with 8 bases sitting between them. The CDR3 is 15 residues long. CDR3 sequence reads: CASSYSADAYNEQFF. The CDR3 DNA reads TGTGCCAGCAGTTACTCTGCGGACGCCTACAATGAGCAGTTCTTC.

The sample holds a few counts of this clonotype. The chain employs TRBV10-3 and TRBJ2-4, with 7 bases matching TRBD1. There are 14 residues in the CDR3. Looked up from germline, CDR1 is ENHRY and CDR2 is SYGVKD. V lost 3 bases to trimming and J lost 6 bases; unmatched junction nucleotides: 5. The CDR3 region is CAISETGDGNIQYF. The CDR3 DNA reads as TGTGCCATCAGTGAAACAGGGGATGGAAACATTCAGTACTTC.

This clonotype was detected only a few times. The V call is TRBV29-1, the J call TRBJ2-7; possible D gene TRBD2, 6 bases. The CDR3 length is 13 residues. Germline loops: CDR1 SQVTM, CDR2 ANQGSEA. Trimming stripped 5 bases from V and 6 bases from J, with 17 bases between. The CDR3 DNA follows: TGCAGCGTTTCGGGACTCGCCCCCGGCGAGCAGTACTTC. Amino acids: CSVSGLAPGEQYF.